The 22 T cell receptor beta chains reported below all come from one sample, sequenced in a study of cytomegalovirus exposure and HLA in healthy donors (dated by TCRdb to 2016 to 2017). Library method: the immunoSEQ multiplex PCR assay. For the multiplex PCR, a mixture combining 60 forward primers for TCR Vbeta segments and 13 reverse primers for TCR Jbeta segments was used. TCRdb's version of the immuneACCESS table is confined to in-frame rearrangements and falls short of the full clone set. An unresolved V gene accounts for under half of the shortfall where checked; the remainder is of unknown origin. The table of this sample itemizes 60,000 to 75,000 clones. The top ten clones comprise approximately 3.9% of the sample. Material for sequencing was PBMCs. These TCRs come from a female donor in good health and CMV-seropositive.

V is TRBV4-2 and J is TRBJ2-7; 8 bases align to TRBD2. The CDR3 contains 15 residues. CDR1 and CDR2 from the germline V gene are LGHNA and YNFKEQ. The J segment lost 2 bases and the V segment lost 5 bases, leaving 8 bases of the junction unmatched. CDR3 amino acids: CASSAPGGPPYEQYF. The CDR3 bases are TGTGCCAGCAGCGCCCCGGGGGGGCCTCCCTACGAGCAGTACTTC.

The rearrangement uses TRBV6-5 and TRBJ2-7; TRBD2 aligns across 11 bases. Germline CDR1 MNHEY, CDR2 SVGAGI. With 4 bases clipped from V and 3 bases from J, the junction kept 2 bases outside the gene matches. The CDR3 contains 14 residues. The CDR3 DNA sequence: TGTGCCAGCAGTTTTAGCGGGGGGGTCTACGAGCAGTACTTC. This codes for CASSFSGGVYEQYF.

The V call is TRBV6-5, the J call TRBJ1-2, with no clear D. CDR1 and CDR2 (germline): MNHEY, SVGAGI. Trimming left V 2 bases short and J 8 bases short, with 15 bases between. The CDR3 totals 14 residues. DNA of the CDR3: TGTGCCAGCAGTTACGACGGCGGCCCTCGGGGCTACACCTTC. Protein sequence: CASSYDGGPRGYTF.

The chain couples TRBV7-9 to TRBJ1-6; 8 bases line up with TRBD1. After removal of 5 bases from V and 5 bases from J, the junction contained 5 bases not matched to a gene. This CDR3 is built from 15 residues. The germline V gene encodes CDR1 SEHNR and CDR2 FQNEAQ (reference sequence). The CDR3 loop reads CASSQWTGNNSPLHF. For the CDR3, the DNA is TGTGCCAGCAGCCAATGGACAGGGAATAATTCACCCCTCCACTTT.

CDR3 loop: CASSRQGANEQYF. The CDR3 DNA reads as TGTGCCAGCAGTCGACAGGGGGCCAACGAGCAGTACTTC. The chain joins TRBV11-2 to TRBJ2-7; 10 bases agree with TRBD1. This CDR3 comprises 13 residues. Looked up from germline, CDR1 is SGHAT and CDR2 is FQNNGV. V dropped 6 bases and J dropped 5; count of bases not matched to a gene: 4.

The chain links TRBV7-9 to TRBJ1-4; TRBD1 aligns across 9 bases. The CDR3 is 16 residues long. CDR1 and CDR2 from the germline V gene are SEHNR and FQNEAQ (reference sequence). The trim removed 3 bases at V and 8 bases at J, leaving 10 bases unmatched. In DNA, the CDR3 is TGTGCCAGCAGCTTGGACAGGGGCGGGGAGGGCGAAAAACTGTTTTTT. Residues: CASSLDRGGEGEKLFF.

The CDR3 DNA reads as TGTGCCAGCAGCTTAGGGTCCAGGGTGGGAGGAAACACCATATATTTT. Amino acids: CASSLGSRVGGNTIYF. The chain recombines TRBV7-2 with TRBJ1-3; weak D call: TRBD1 (5 bases). CDR1 is SGHTA and CDR2 is FQGNSA in the germline V gene. V was shortened by 1 base and J by 4 bases, with 14 bases between the two germline ends. The CDR3 extends over 16 amino acids. The variable domain in full, with the rest retrieved from reference TRBV7-2 and TRBJ1-3, is GAGVSQSPSNKVTEKGKDVELRCDPISGHTALYWYRQSLGQGLEFLIYFQGNSAPDKSGLPSDRFSAERTGGSVSTLTIQRTQQEDSAVYLCASSLGSRVGGNTIYFGEGSWLTVV.

The rearrangement uses TRBV6-6 and TRBJ1-1; D remains ambiguous. The CDR3 sequence is 14 residues long. Germline values: CDR1 MNHNY, CDR2 SVGAGI (reference sequence). The V end lost 3 bases, the J end lost 1 base, and 9 bases lay between the germline ends. The CDR3 loop reads CASSYGPANTEAFF. CDR3 sequence (DNA): TGTGCCAGCAGTTATGGGCCTGCGAACACTGAAGCTTTCTTT.

This chain links TRBV19 with TRBJ1-2, with D possibly matching TRBD1 (5 bases). The CDR3 contains 14 residues. V was pared by 7 bases and J by 5 bases, with 17 bases between. Germline V lookup: CDR1 LNHDA, CDR2 SQIVND (reference sequence). The CDR3 sequence: CASTLRGALYGYTF. CDR3 in DNA: TGTGCCAGTACCCTACGCGGGGCCCTATATGGCTACACCTTC.

The chain recombines TRBV7-9 with TRBJ2-5; 7 positions match TRBD1. The CDR3 spans 15 residues. Germline lookup yields CDR1 SEHNR and CDR2 FQNEAQ (reference sequence). V lost 5 bases and J lost 5; bases outside the gene matches: 11. CDR3 protein: CASSQGQRLRETQYF. The CDR3 nucleotides are TGTGCCAGCAGCCAGGGACAGCGCCTGCGGGAGACCCAGTACTTC. Drawing the rest from reference TRBV7-9 and TRBJ2-5, the complete variable domain is DTGVSQNPRHKITKRGQNVTFRCDPISEHNRLYWYRQTLGQGPEFLTYFQNEAQLEKSRLLSDRFSAERPKGSFSTLEIQRTEQGDSAMYLCASSQGQRLRETQYFGPGTRLLVL.

The V and J genes are TRBV4-2 and TRBJ2-2; no clear D. Germline assignment: CDR1 LGHNA and CDR2 YNFKEQ. The V end was cut by 0 bases, the J end by 0 bases, with 11 bases between. The CDR3 contains 17 residues. The CDR3 DNA follows: TGTGCCAGCAGCCAAGATCTTAGAAGTTCGAACACCGGGGAGCTGTTTTTT. Protein sequence: CASSQDLRSSNTGELFF.

The rearrangement joins TRBV9 to TRBJ2-3, with 8 bases aligning to TRBD2. Germline trimming cut 4 bases from V and 0 bases from J; bases unmatched to any gene: 10. Germline V CDR1 and CDR2: SGDLS, YYNGEE. This CDR3 spans 17 amino acids. The CDR3 sequence is CASSPTRAGVSTDTQYF. The CDR3 DNA follows: TGTGCCAGCAGCCCGACACGAGCGGGAGTAAGCACAGATACGCAGTATTTT.

The CDR3 DNA reads as TGCGCCAGCAGCCCGTGGAGGGGGCAACCGGGTCGCAATGAGCAGTTCTTC. It codes for CASSPWRGQPGRNEQFF. The chain employs TRBV5-1 and TRBJ2-1; weak D call: TRBD1 (7 bases). Trimming left V 4 bases short and J 6 bases short, with 23 bases between. CDR1 and CDR2 (germline): SGHRS, YFSETQ. The CDR3 sequence is 17 residues long.

This sequence joins TRBV6-5 and TRBJ1-5, with D unclear. V was pared by 0 bases and J by 2 bases, with 11 bases between. CDR1 and CDR2 (germline): MNHEY, SVGAGI. The CDR3 runs 16 residues. The CDR3 DNA reads as TGTGCCAGCAGTTACTCGTCGGAGGGCGGCAATCAGCCCCAGCATTTT. It yields the protein CASSYSSEGGNQPQHF.

The chain carries TRBV2 and TRBJ1-1; no clear D gene. V gave up 3 bases and J gave up 1 base, with 12 bases separating them. The CDR3 loop spans 15 amino acids. Per the germline V gene, CDR1 is SNHLY and CDR2 is FYNNEI. CDR3 sequence: CASSDYSAGNTEAFF. CDR3 DNA: TGTGCCAGCAGTGATTATTCCGCAGGGAACACTGAAGCTTTCTTT.

The chain employs TRBV29-1 and TRBJ2-2; 14 bases fit TRBD2. The CDR3 consists of 15 residues. The ends lost 6 bases at V and 2 bases at J; junction bases unmatched: 2. The V gene's germline CDR1 is SQVTM and CDR2 ANQGSEA. The CDR3 sequence is CSVGTSGRNTGELFF. The DNA for the CDR3 is TGCAGCGTAGGGACTAGCGGGAGAAACACCGGGGAGCTGTTTTTT.

V usage is TRBV29-1 and J usage is TRBJ2-7; the D gene is possibly TRBD2 (7 bases). There are 13 residues in the CDR3. CDR1 is SQVTM and CDR2 is ANQGSEA in the germline V gene. Between the trimmed V and J ends, which lost 4 bases and 3 bases, there was a span of 13 bases. The chain's CDR3 is CSVVSRGGYEQYF. The CDR3 coding sequence is TGCAGCGTTGTTTCTAGGGGGGGCTACGAGCAGTACTTC.

The V gene is TRBV18, the J gene TRBJ1-2, with D unclear. The germline V gene encodes CDR1 KGHSH and CDR2 LQKENI. The CDR3 totals 14 residues. V lost 0 bases to trimming and J lost 6 bases, with 11 bases between them. DNA for the CDR3: TGTGCCAGCTCACCACCGGGCGATCCGAATGGCTACACCTTC. The encoded protein is CASSPPGDPNGYTF.

CDR3 sequence (DNA): TGTGCCAGCAGTACCCGGACAGGTGTGAATTCACCCCTCCACTTT. Translating it yields CASSTRTGVNSPLHF. V gene TRBV6-5 combines with J gene TRBJ1-6, with 7 positions matching TRBD1. The length of the CDR3 is 15 residues. Losses at the gene ends were 5 bases for V and 7 bases for J; bases not matched to a gene: 8. The germline CDR1 and CDR2 sequences are MNHEY and SVGAGI.

The genes are TRBV5-6 and TRBJ2-5; TRBD2 aligns across 8 bases. The trim removed 4 bases at V and 1 base at J, leaving 12 bases unmatched. Germline CDR1 is SGHDT and CDR2 is YYEEEE. This CDR3 is built from 17 residues. The chain's CDR3 is CASSVAWLAGLQETQYF. The CDR3, as DNA: TGTGCCAGCAGCGTGGCTTGGCTAGCGGGCCTCCAAGAGACCCAGTACTTC. The complete variable domain, with remaining parts taken from reference TRBV5-6 and TRBJ2-5, reads DAGVTQSPTHLIKTRGQQVTLRCSPKSGHDTVSWYQQALGQGPQFIFQYYEEEERQRGNFPDRFSGHQFPNYSSELNVNALLLGDSALYLCASSVAWLAGLQETQYFGPGTRLLVL.

V and J are TRBV7-2 and TRBJ1-4; TRBD1 aligns across 7 bases. Germline trimming cut 3 bases from V and 10 bases from J; bases unmatched to any gene: 8. Germline V CDR1 and CDR2: SGHTA, FQGNSA. The CDR3 runs to 14 residues. The CDR3 DNA reads as TGTGCCAGCAGCTTCAGGGGGGAGTCCGGAAAACTGTTTTTT. Protein product: CASSFRGESGKLFF.

V and J are TRBV4-2 and TRBJ2-7; D call uncertain. The CDR3 runs 16 residues. Trimming stripped 0 bases from V and 3 bases from J, with 15 bases between. Per germline, CDR1 LGHNA and CDR2 YNFKEQ. CDR3 in DNA: TGTGCCAGCAGCCAAGATCAGCACAGCCGGAACTACGAGCAGTACTTC. Its protein product is CASSQDQHSRNYEQYF.